These 29 T cell receptor beta chains came from one sample sequenced in a study of control samples from healthy donors and cancer patients. The table came from immunoSEQ multiplex PCR; TCRdb's copy has only in-frame clones and leaves some out. The sample contains approximately 71,000 clones, around 92% of which appear only once. Sample: PBMCs. These receptor sequences come from a man between 60 and 75 years old with lung cancer.

The chain links TRBV4-1 to TRBJ2-3; no definite D call. V lost 0 bases and J lost 2, with 9 bases in between. Germline V lookup: CDR1 MGHRA, CDR2 YSYEKL. This CDR3 is 15 amino acids long. The CDR3 bases are TGCGCCAGCAGCCAAGATGGGAAAACCACAGATACGCAGTATTTT. Its protein is CASSQDGKTTDTQYF.

The gene calls are TRBV11-3 and TRBJ1-2, with D possibly TRBD1 on 5 matching bases. The CDR3 spans 12 residues. Trimming cost V 4 bases and J 2 bases, with 5 bases left between them. The V gene's germline CDR1 is SGHNT and CDR2 YENEEA. As DNA, the CDR3 is TGTGCCAGCAGCTGGGGGAACTATGGCTACACCTTC. Encoded protein: CASSWGNYGYTF. The whole variable domain, filled in from reference TRBV11-3 and TRBJ1-2, reads EAGVVQSPRYKIIEKKQPVAFWCNPISGHNTLYWYLQNLGQGPELLIRYENEEAVDDSQLPKDRFSAERLKGVDSTLKIQPAELGDSAVYLCASSWGNYGYTFGSGTRLTVV.

The rearrangement links TRBV6-6 to TRBJ2-1; 9 nucleotides line up with TRBD2. The CDR3 covers 15 residues. With V trimmed by 5 bases and J by 9 bases, 11 bases remained unmatched. CDR1 and CDR2 (germline): MNHNY, SVGAGI (reference sequence). In nucleotides, the CDR3 is TGTGCCAGCAGTCCCCGGGCGGGGGGGGTCGGTGAGCAGTTCTTC. It encodes CASSPRAGGVGEQFF.

This rearrangement joins TRBV27 to TRBJ2-2; the match to TRBD1 covers 9 bases. CDR1 is MNHEY and CDR2 is SMNVEV in the germline V gene (reference sequence). The CDR3 consists of 14 residues. The J segment lost 6 bases and the V segment lost 6 bases, leaving 5 bases of the junction unmatched. CDR3 nucleotides: TGTGCCAGCAGCCCCAACAGGGGGCCCGGGGAGCTGTTTTTT. Protein: CASSPNRGPGELFF.

The V call is TRBV21-1, the J call TRBJ2-7; the D call in the table, TRBD1, was not verified against the DNA. TRBV21-1 is tagged as a pseudogene. This CDR3 has 16 residues. The CDR3 sequence is CASSKALGTGSYEQYV. CDR3 bases: TGTGCCAGCAGCAAAGCGCTAGGGACAGGGTCCTACGAGCAGTACGTC.

The rearrangement links TRBV6-6 to TRBJ2-1; unclear D gene. The CDR3 spans 14 residues. V shed 3 bases and J shed 0 bases, with 6 bases lying between them. The germline V gene has CDR1 MNHNY and CDR2 SVGAGI (reference sequence). The CDR3 bases are TGTGCCAGCAGTTATGGATCCTCCTACAATGAGCAGTTCTTC. The encoded protein is CASSYGSSYNEQFF.

The gene calls are TRBV6-5 and TRBJ2-2; tentative D call: TRBD1 (5 bases). Between the trimmed V and J ends, which lost 4 bases and 6 bases, there was a span of 9 bases. CDR3 length: 13 residues. Germline loops: CDR1 MNHEY, CDR2 SVGAGI. CDR3 protein: CASSSQGSGELFF. For the CDR3, the DNA is TGTGCCAGCAGTTCTCAGGGCTCCGGGGAGCTGTTTTTT.

This chain joins TRBV3-1 (or the pseudogene TRBV3-2) and TRBJ1-5; D not certain. The V end lost 1 base, the J end lost 7 bases, and 11 bases lay between the germline ends. CDR1 and CDR2 from the germline V gene are LGHDT and YNNKEL (reference sequence). This CDR3 has 14 residues. The CDR3 reads CASSQGAGAQPQHF. Here the CDR3 DNA reads TGTGCCAGCAGCCAAGGTGCGGGCGCCCAGCCCCAGCATTTT.

This clone was picked up a small number of times. The rearrangement links TRBV24-1 to TRBJ2-6; maybe TRBD2 (5 bases). V was cut by 9 bases and J by 1 base, with 12 bases left in between. The CDR3 has 15 residues. CDR1 is KGHDR, CDR2 SFDVKD, per germline. The CDR3 here is CATSRTGSGANVLTF. The CDR3 nucleotides are TGTGCCACCTCCCGGACGGGGTCTGGGGCCAACGTCCTGACTTTC.

Notes on this clone: A junction boundary mismatches the germline segment, possibly from a read error. The rearrangement links TRBV3-1 (or the pseudogene TRBV3-2) to TRBJ1-4; the D is unclear. Germline CDR1 LGHDT, CDR2 YNNKEL (reference sequence). This CDR3 is 13 amino acids long. The CDR3: CASTQRQDGKLFF. The DNA of the CDR3 is TGTGCCAGCACCCAACGGCAGGATGGAAAACTGTTTTTT.

This chain joins TRBV24-1 and TRBJ2-5, with 8 bases matching TRBD1. The CDR3 is 14 amino acids. The V gene's germline CDR1 is KGHDR and CDR2 SFDVKD. Unmatched junction bases numbered 11, after V lost 6 bases and J lost 9 bases. CDR3 region: CATSSGQVPLAQYF. CDR3 nucleotide sequence: TGTGCCACCAGTTCGGGACAGGTCCCTCTTGCCCAGTACTTC.

This sequence joins TRBV5-1 and TRBJ2-4; 7 bases are shared with TRBD1. Germline V gene lookup returns CDR1 SGHRS and CDR2 YFSETQ. The CDR3 covers 15 residues. J lost 6 bases, V lost 0 bases, and 6 bases had no gene match. The CDR3 protein is CASSLGERDRNIQYF. The CDR3 DNA reads TGCGCCAGCAGCTTGGGAGAGAGGGACAGAAACATTCAGTACTTC.

This rearrangement joins TRBV12-3 or TRBV12-4 to TRBJ2-1; D remains unclear. The CDR3 runs to 9 residues. Trimming pared 7 bases from V and 15 bases from J, leaving 10 bases between. This CDR3 reads CASTPFAFF. CDR3 bases: TGTGCCAGCACTCCCTTCGCGTTCTTC.

CDR3 sequence reads: CASSKGVQGGSGVYTF. CDR3 DNA sequence: TGTGCCAGCAGCAAAGGAGTACAGGGGGGATCTGGGGTCTACACCTTC. The gene calls are TRBV7-2 and TRBJ1-2, with TRBD1 matching 8 bases. Trimming at V came to 5 bases and at J to 10 bases, leaving 18 bases not matched to a gene. This CDR3 has 16 residues. Germline values: CDR1 SGHTA, CDR2 FQGNSA. The variable domain in full, completed from reference TRBV7-2 and TRBJ1-2, reads GAGVSQSPSNKVTEKGKDVELRCDPISGHTALYWYRQSLGQGLEFLIYFQGNSAPDKSGLPSDRFSAERTGGSVSTLTIQRTQQEDSAVYLCASSKGVQGGSGVYTFGSGTRLTVV.

The rearrangement links TRBV5-4 to TRBJ1-3; D is unresolved. The length of the CDR3 is 15 residues. V was shortened by 1 base and J by 0 bases, with 8 bases between the two germline ends. Germline V gene lookup returns CDR1 SGHNT and CDR2 YYREEE (reference sequence). The CDR3 sequence: CASSLRTDSGNTIYF. DNA for the CDR3: TGTGCCAGCAGCTTGCGAACAGACTCTGGAAACACCATATATTTT.

The chain has TRBV18 and TRBJ2-3; D not certain. The CDR3 has 15 residues. The germline V gene has CDR1 KGHSH and CDR2 LQKENI. The V end lost 1 base, the J end lost 2 bases, and 10 bases lay between the germline ends. The chain's CDR3 is CASSPQSENTDTQYF. In DNA, the CDR3 is TGTGCCAGCTCACCACAAAGCGAAAACACAGATACGCAGTATTTT.

V is TRBV27 and J is TRBJ2-7; 10 bases line up with TRBD1. The CDR3 runs 15 residues. Per germline, CDR1 MNHEY and CDR2 SMNVEV (reference sequence). Losses at the gene ends were 5 bases for V and 0 bases for J; bases not matched to a gene: 4. The chain's CDR3 is CASSPRTGGSYEQYF. The DNA of the CDR3 is TGTGCCAGCAGTCCCCGGACAGGGGGCTCCTACGAGCAGTACTTC.

The rearrangement links TRBV7-8 to TRBJ2-3; D is tentatively TRBD1 or TRBD2 (5 bases each). This CDR3 has 17 amino acids. The V gene's germline CDR1 is SGHVS and CDR2 FQNEAQ. V was cut by 6 bases and J by 4 bases, with 23 bases left in between. In DNA, the CDR3 is TGTGCCAGCAGTCGTACCTATGGGACCCCCGGGGCAGATACGCAGTATTTT. Translated, it gives CASSRTYGTPGADTQYF.

The V call is TRBV3-1 (or the pseudogene TRBV3-2), the J call TRBJ1-1; D uncertain. The CDR3 spans 16 residues. CDR1 LGHDT and CDR2 YNNKEL come from the germline V gene (reference sequence). The V end was cut by 4 bases, the J end by 0 bases, with 15 bases between. The CDR3, as DNA: TGTGCCAGCAGCCCCCTGGGAGGAGGGATGAACACTGAAGCTTTCTTT. Translation: CASSPLGGGMNTEAFF.

V gene TRBV6-5 combines with J gene TRBJ1-5; 7 bases agree with TRBD1. The CDR3 runs to 13 residues. Germline values: CDR1 MNHEY, CDR2 SVGAGI. The V gene end was trimmed by 10 bases and the J gene end by 4 bases; junction bases not matched to a gene: 7. CDR3 amino acids: CATNDRVNQPQHF. In DNA form, the CDR3 reads TGTGCCACTAACGACAGGGTTAATCAGCCCCAGCATTTT.

This chain joins TRBV5-1 and TRBJ1-5, with 7 bases fitting TRBD1. Germline V gene sequence: CDR1 SGHRS, CDR2 YFSETQ. Germline trimming cut 3 bases from V and 3 bases from J; bases unmatched to any gene: 3. CDR3 length: 14 amino acids. CDR3 nucleotides: TGCGCCAGCAGCTCCACAGGGGACAATCAGCCCCAGCATTTT. Protein sequence: CASSSTGDNQPQHF.

The chain employs TRBV6-5 and TRBJ2-1; 13 bases are shared with TRBD2. V dropped 5 bases and J dropped 5; count of bases not matched to a gene: 3. The CDR3 is made up of 15 amino acids. Germline-derived CDR1 and CDR2 are MNHEY and SVGAGI. As DNA, the CDR3 is TGTGCCAGCAGTCGAGGGACTAGCGGGGACAATGAGCAGTTCTTC. This gives the protein CASSRGTSGDNEQFF.

Comment on this clone: This CDR3 is also generated by other DNA sequences in the sample. The CDR3 DNA follows: TGCGCCAGCAGTGAAGGGGGGGCCAACACCGGGGAGCTGTTTTTT. It is translated as CASSEGGANTGELFF. The chain links TRBV10-1 to TRBJ2-2; tentative D call: TRBD2 (7 bases). The germline V and J ends were trimmed by 3 bases and 2 bases, with 10 bases remaining between them. Germline CDR1 reads WNHNN; CDR2 reads SYGVQD (reference sequence). CDR3 size: 15 residues.

The chain couples TRBV24-1 to TRBJ2-3; 7 positions agree with TRBD1. The CDR3 totals 15 residues. J gave up 1 base and V 9 bases, and 9 bases lay outside the gene matches. From germline, CDR1 is KGHDR and CDR2 SFDVKD. CDR3 protein: CATRRTGDRTDTQYF. DNA for the CDR3: TGTGCCACCCGGAGGACAGGAGATCGCACAGATACGCAGTATTTT.

This CDR3 reads CASSLYEGNTEAFF. The CDR3 region has the DNA TGTGCCAGCAGTTTATACGAGGGGAACACTGAAGCTTTCTTT. This chain joins TRBV27 and TRBJ1-1, with D uncertain. The V and J ends lost 1 base and 1 base respectively, with 7 bases between them. The CDR3 consists of 14 residues. CDR1 MNHEY and CDR2 SMNVEV come from the germline V gene (reference sequence).

The V call is TRBV12-5, the J call TRBJ1-2, with a possible D match to TRBD1 (6 bases). Trimming removed 3 bases at V and 4 bases at J, with 21 bases between. Germline loops: CDR1 LGHNT, CDR2 FRNRAP. The CDR3 extends over 17 amino acids. DNA for the CDR3: TGTGCTAGTGGTTTTTTATCCCCAGCCGGACAGTTCTATGGCTACACCTTC. It specifies CASGFLSPAGQFYGYTF.

The chain recombines TRBV7-2 with TRBJ2-2; no reliable D call. Per the germline V gene, CDR1 is SGHTA and CDR2 is FQGNSA. The V end lost 5 bases, the J end lost 2 bases, and 12 bases lay between the germline ends. The length of the CDR3 is 15 residues. This chain's CDR3 is CASSLLALNTGELFF. The CDR3 DNA is TGTGCCAGCAGCCTTTTAGCCCTTAACACCGGGGAGCTGTTTTTT.

The chain couples TRBV7-9 to TRBJ1-2; no clear D gene. V dropped 0 bases and J dropped 6 bases, with 17 bases sitting between them. The CDR3 totals 16 residues. The germline gives CDR1 SEHNR, CDR2 FQNEAQ (reference sequence). The CDR3 sequence: CASSLAPGGFGDGYTF. CDR3 sequence (DNA): TGTGCCAGCAGCTTAGCCCCAGGCGGGTTTGGCGATGGCTACACCTTC.

The chain recombines TRBV5-1 with TRBJ2-5, with 14 bases fitting TRBD2. The germline CDR1 and CDR2 sequences are SGHRS and YFSETQ. The ends lost 0 bases at V and 2 bases at J; junction bases unmatched: 6. There are 18 residues in the CDR3. Written as DNA, the CDR3 is TGCGCCAGCAGCTTGGAGGGGACTAGCGGGGGCTCGCAAGAGACCCAGTACTTC. This gives the protein CASSLEGTSGGSQETQYF.